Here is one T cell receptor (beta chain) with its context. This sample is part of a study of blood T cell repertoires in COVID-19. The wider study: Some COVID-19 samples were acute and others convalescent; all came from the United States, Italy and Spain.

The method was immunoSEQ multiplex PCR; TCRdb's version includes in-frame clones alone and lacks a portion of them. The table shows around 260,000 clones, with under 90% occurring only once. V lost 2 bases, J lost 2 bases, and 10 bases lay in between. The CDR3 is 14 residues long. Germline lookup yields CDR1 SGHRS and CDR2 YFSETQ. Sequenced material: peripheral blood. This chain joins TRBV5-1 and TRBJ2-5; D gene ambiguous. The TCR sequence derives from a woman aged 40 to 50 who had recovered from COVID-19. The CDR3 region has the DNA TGCGCCAGCAGCTTAGGCGGAGCTCAAGAGACCCAGTACTTC. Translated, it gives CASSLGGAQETQYF.